This TCR beta chain was retrieved from a study of T-cell reconstitution after alpha-beta-depleted transplantation in children. This sample's TCRbeta library carried unique molecular identifier barcodes. TCRdb reprocessed the PCR reads with MiXCR, giving one entry per CDR3 protein. Of approximately 490,000 distinct CDR3 sequences listed, approximately 13% were seen once; the top ten hold around 6%. This clonotype was seen a handful of times. This clonotype originated in a human donor who donated a stem cell graft to a child with combined immunodeficiency. The sample here was PBMCs from the stem cell graft donor, taken from the stem cell graft.

The DNA of the CDR3 is TGTGCCAGCAGCAGAGGGACGGGCCTTGGCGAAGCTTTCTTT. This encodes CASSRGTGLGEAFF. V is TRBV6-5 and J is TRBJ1-1, with D possibly TRBD1 on 5 matching bases. Germline V gives CDR1 MNHEY, CDR2 SVGAGI. V was clipped by 6 bases and J by 8 bases, with 19 bases between them. The CDR3 has 14 amino acids.